These 16 T cell receptor beta chains were sequenced from one sample in a study of cytomegalovirus exposure and HLA in healthy donors. The PCR used 60 Vbeta and 13 Jbeta primers. Clones were sequenced by immunoSEQ multiplex PCR, and TCRdb holds only the in-frame ones, with some missing. There are about 59,000 clones in the sample; roughly 80% occur only once, and 1.6% lies in the top ten. The specimen sequenced was PBMCs. These receptors all stem from a human donor in good health.

The chain combines TRBV5-6 with TRBJ1-2; the D is unclear. V was cut by 3 bases and J by 5 bases, with 14 bases left in between. CDR1 and CDR2 from the germline V gene are SGHDT and YYEEEE. This CDR3 contains 14 residues. The DNA for the CDR3 is TGTGCCAGCAGCTCCGTTGCGGTAAAATATGGCTACACCTTC. This codes for CASSSVAVKYGYTF.

This rearrangement joins TRBV10-1 to TRBJ1-5; D is possibly TRBD1 (6 bases). Trimming cost V 0 bases and J 5 bases, with 11 bases left between them. The germline gives CDR1 WNHNN, CDR2 SYGVQD (reference sequence). The CDR3 runs to 15 residues. The CDR3 region has the DNA TGCGCCAGCAGTGAGTCGAAGCAGGGGTATCAGCCCCAGCATTTT. Amino acid sequence: CASSESKQGYQPQHF.

V is TRBV13 and J is TRBJ1-1, with D unresolved. The CDR3 extends over 11 amino acids. CDR1 and CDR2 (germline): PRHDT, FYEKMQ (reference sequence). V gave up 2 bases and J gave up 11 bases, with 9 bases separating them. The CDR3 nucleotides are TGTGCCAGCAGCTTATCGCGGCGGGCTTTCTTT. Amino acid sequence: CASSLSRRAFF.

In its sample, this clone was seen a few times. The rearrangement links TRBV5-1 to TRBJ2-3; the D gene is possibly TRBD2 (6 bases). The V end was cut by 5 bases, the J end by 0 bases, with 10 bases between. The germline gives CDR1 SGHRS, CDR2 YFSETQ. This CDR3 region has 14 residues. CDR3 residues: CASSDSGSTDTQYF. The DNA for the CDR3 is TGCGCCAGCAGTGACAGCGGGAGCACAGATACGCAGTATTTT.

The chain joins TRBV7-9 to TRBJ2-5, with a possible D match to TRBD2 (6 bases). There are 14 residues in the CDR3. CDR1 SEHNR and CDR2 FQNEAQ come from the germline V gene (reference sequence). Between the trimmed V and J ends, which lost 5 bases and 8 bases, there was a span of 18 bases. The CDR3 DNA follows: TGTGCCAGCAGCCACTCATGGGGGGAGAGAACCCAGTACTTC. Translating it yields CASSHSWGERTQYF.

For this clone: Other DNA sequences in this specimen translate into the identical CDR3. The CDR3 reads CASSPGQGSVGQYF. The CDR3 DNA sequence: TGTGCCAGCAGCCCGGGACAGGGTTCCGTCGGGCAGTACTTC. This rearrangement joins TRBV5-6 to TRBJ2-7; 9 bases are shared with TRBD1. With V trimmed by 4 bases and J by 9 bases, 11 bases remained unmatched. Germline V gene sequence: CDR1 SGHDT, CDR2 YYEEEE. The CDR3 is 14 residues long.

The chain is built from TRBV29-1 and TRBJ2-3, with 7 bases fitting TRBD2. Trimming at V came to 6 bases and at J to 1 base, leaving 4 bases not matched to a gene. Germline assignment: CDR1 SQVTM and CDR2 ANQGSEA. CDR3 length equals 13 residues. This chain's CDR3 is CSVATSGTDTQYF. The CDR3 DNA follows: TGCAGCGTAGCAACTAGCGGCACAGATACGCAGTATTTT.

This clone was detected once. The chain is built from TRBV19 and TRBJ1-2; perhaps TRBD1 as D (5 bases). V lost 3 bases, J lost 7 bases, and 12 bases lay in between. This CDR3 is 13 amino acids long. Germline loops: CDR1 LNHDA, CDR2 SQIVND (reference sequence). The CDR3 sequence is CASSMEGQIGYTF. The CDR3 nucleotides are TGTGCCAGTAGTATGGAGGGGCAGATTGGCTACACCTTC. Variable domain in full (rest from reference TRBV19 and TRBJ1-2): DGGITQSPKYLFRKEGQNVTLSCEQNLNHDAMYWYRQDPGQGLRLIYYSQIVNDFQKGDIAEGYSVSREKKESFPLTVTSAQKNPTAFYLCASSMEGQIGYTFGSGTRLTVV.

In its sample, this clone was seen a few times. The chain carries TRBV4-2 and TRBJ1-2; 9 bases align to TRBD1. The length of the CDR3 is 20 residues. The V segment lost 4 bases and the J segment 3 bases; nucleotides outside the gene matches: 21. Per germline, CDR1 LGHNA and CDR2 YNFKEQ. The CDR3 sequence: CASSPKPERTGDIKYYGYTF. The DNA for the CDR3 is TGTGCCAGCAGCCCCAAACCGGAGCGGACAGGGGATATTAAGTACTATGGCTACACCTTC.

This chain uses TRBV25-1 with TRBJ1-1, with TRBD1 matching 8 bases. Germline CDR1 is MGHDK and CDR2 is SYGVNS. The CDR3 runs 14 residues. V was pared by 4 bases and J by 5 bases, with 6 bases of the junction left unmatched. CDR3 in DNA: TGTGCCAGCAGTGCCTCACAGGGGGGGACTGAAGCTTTCTTT. This gives the protein CASSASQGGTEAFF. Combining the CDR3 with reference TRBV25-1 and TRBJ1-1 gives the whole variable domain EADIYQTPRYLVIGTGKKITLECSQTMGHDKMYWYQQDPGMELHLIHYSYGVNSTEKGDLSSESTVSRIRTEHFPLTLESARPSHTSQYLCASSASQGGTEAFFGQGTRLTVV.

This clone was seen more than once but under ten times. This rearrangement joins TRBV28 to TRBJ1-4; 7 bases agree with TRBD1. The V gene end was trimmed by 8 bases and the J gene end by 5 bases; junction bases not matched to a gene: 5. This CDR3 spans 13 amino acids. Germline CDR1 reads MDHEN; CDR2 reads SYDVKM. Here the CDR3 DNA reads TGTGCCAGCCGGGGACAGATAAATGAAAAACTGTTTTTT. This codes for CASRGQINEKLFF.

The V call is TRBV5-1, the J call TRBJ2-1; 9 bases are shared with TRBD2. Germline CDR1 and CDR2: SGHRS and YFSETQ. CDR3 length: 14 amino acids. V gave up 3 bases and J gave up 6 bases; unmatched junction bases: 4. CDR3 bases: TGCGCCAGCAGCTCAGGACTAGCGCTCAATGAGCAGTTCTTC. Translating it yields CASSSGLALNEQFF.

The chain combines TRBV6-6 with TRBJ2-7; 7 nucleotides match TRBD2. The ends lost 5 bases at V and 6 bases at J; junction bases unmatched: 10. Germline values: CDR1 MNHNY, CDR2 SVGAGI (reference sequence). This CDR3 has 14 residues. CDR3 in DNA: TGTGCCAGCAGTCCAGGACTAGAGGGGCGCGAGCAGTACTTC. Amino acids: CASSPGLEGREQYF.

The rearrangement links TRBV29-1 to TRBJ2-1; D is uncertain. This CDR3 has 14 amino acids. The V gene's germline CDR1 is SQVTM and CDR2 ANQGSEA. The V and J ends lost 1 base and 1 base respectively, with 8 bases between them. The CDR3 region is CSVEALESYNEQFF. In nucleotides, the CDR3 is TGCAGCGTTGAAGCTCTCGAGTCCTACAATGAGCAGTTCTTC.

The chain joins TRBV11-2 to TRBJ2-1; 10 bases agree with TRBD1. Germline lookup yields CDR1 SGHAT and CDR2 FQNNGV. The CDR3 has 16 residues. J lost 6 bases, V lost 3 bases, and 8 bases had no gene match. The CDR3 is CASSFDRDRGGNEQFF. The DNA of the CDR3 is TGTGCCAGCAGCTTTGACCGGGACAGGGGAGGCAATGAGCAGTTCTTC.

CDR3 nucleotide sequence: TGTGCCAGCAGCTTATGGACAGCCCAAGAGACCCAGTACTTC. The encoded protein is CASSLWTAQETQYF. The chain carries TRBV7-9 and TRBJ2-5; D might be TRBD1 (6 bases). The CDR3 is made up of 14 amino acids. CDR1 and CDR2 from the germline V gene are SEHNR and FQNEAQ (reference sequence). The germline V and J ends were trimmed by 2 bases and 1 base, with 8 bases remaining between them.